This T cell receptor beta chain was identified during a study of beta chain features in type 1 diabetes. Expressed TCRB transcripts got sequenced, as all isolated RNA was reverse transcribed. The table came from immunoSEQ multiplex PCR; TCRdb's copy has only in-frame clones and leaves some out. The table includes under 400,000 clones, over 9.5% detected once. Whole-study results and caveats: Patients' naive, central memory and Treg TCRB repertoires seemed closer to one another than those of healthy donors.

Trimming left V 1 base short and J 2 bases short, with 10 bases between. The CDR3 is 15 residues long. Germline V lookup: CDR1 SGHAT, CDR2 FQDESV (reference sequence). A note on this clone: Its target is unknown.

The origin of this receptor is a man aged 18-30 years in good health. V is TRBV11-1 and J is TRBJ2-3; a weak D match, TRBD1 (5 bases). The material sequenced was naive CD4+ T cells from blood. CDR3 region: CASSLVPGNTDTQYF. The DNA of the CDR3 is TGTGCCAGCAGCTTAGTCCCAGGGAACACAGATACGCAGTATTTT.